This T cell receptor (beta chain) stems from a study of blood T cell repertoires in COVID-19. Background on the study: Whether acute or convalescent, the COVID-19 samples came from the United States, Italy and Spain. T cells, B-cell-depleted T cells, or PBMCs provided the cDNA or gDNA that served as material.

CDR3 size: 14 residues. Germline V gives CDR1 LNHDA, CDR2 SQIVND (reference sequence). The ends lost 9 bases at V and 3 bases at J; junction bases unmatched: 10. Source study methods: Amplification with reference gene primers provided the estimates of nucleated cell counts. The table came from immunoSEQ multiplex PCR; TCRdb's copy has only in-frame clones and leaves some out. V and J calls and clone size come straight from that table; D and trimming were deduced from the DNA. The sample lists under 80,000 clones, roughly 77% occurring once. V and J are TRBV19 and TRBJ2-7; 8 bases match TRBD1. The specimen sequenced was peripheral blood. The clonotype comes from a human donor in a cohort sampled during active COVID-19. The CDR3 region has the DNA TGTGCCAGCTCCGGACAGGGTCGGGGCTACGAGCAGTACTTC. The encoded protein is CASSGQGRGYEQYF.